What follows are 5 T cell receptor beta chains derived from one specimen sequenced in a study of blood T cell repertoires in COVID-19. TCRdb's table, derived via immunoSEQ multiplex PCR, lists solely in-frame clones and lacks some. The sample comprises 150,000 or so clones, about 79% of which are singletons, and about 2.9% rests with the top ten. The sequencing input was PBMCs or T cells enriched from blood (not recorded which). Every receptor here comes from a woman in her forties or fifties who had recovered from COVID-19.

Here the CDR3 reads CASSDSGGANTGELFF. For the CDR3, the DNA is TGTGCCAGCAGTGACTCAGGGGGCGCGAACACCGGGGAGCTGTTTTTT. This chain uses TRBV27 with TRBJ2-2; TRBD1 matches 8 bases. The V and J ends lost 5 bases and 0 bases, in that order; junction bases with no gene match: 5. This CDR3 region has 16 residues. Looked up from germline, CDR1 is MNHEY and CDR2 is SMNVEV (reference sequence).

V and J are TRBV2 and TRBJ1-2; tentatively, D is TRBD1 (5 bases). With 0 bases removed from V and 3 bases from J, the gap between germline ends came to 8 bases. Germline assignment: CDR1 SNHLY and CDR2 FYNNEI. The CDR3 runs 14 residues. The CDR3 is CASSEAGQDYGYTF. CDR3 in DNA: TGTGCCAGCAGTGAAGCGGGGCAGGACTATGGCTACACCTTC.

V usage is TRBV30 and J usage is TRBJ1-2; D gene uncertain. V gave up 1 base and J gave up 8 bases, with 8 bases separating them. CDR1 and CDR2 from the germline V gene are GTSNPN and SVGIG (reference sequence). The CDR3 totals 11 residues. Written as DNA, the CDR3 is TGTGCCTGGAGTGGGGGAGGCGGCTACACCTTC. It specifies CAWSGGGGYTF.

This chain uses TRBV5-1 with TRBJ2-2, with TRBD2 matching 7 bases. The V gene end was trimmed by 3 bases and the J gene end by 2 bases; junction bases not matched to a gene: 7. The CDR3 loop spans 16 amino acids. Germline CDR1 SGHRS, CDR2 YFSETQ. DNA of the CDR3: TGCGCCAGCAGCTCCCGTTCGGGAGGTAACACCGGGGAGCTGTTTTTT. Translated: CASSSRSGGNTGELFF. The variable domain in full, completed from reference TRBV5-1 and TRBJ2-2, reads KAGVTQTPRYLIKTRGQQVTLSCSPISGHRSVSWYQQTPGQGLQFLFEYFSETQRNKGNFPGRFSGRQFSNSRSEMNVSTLELGDSALYLCASSSRSGGNTGELFFGEGSRLTVL.

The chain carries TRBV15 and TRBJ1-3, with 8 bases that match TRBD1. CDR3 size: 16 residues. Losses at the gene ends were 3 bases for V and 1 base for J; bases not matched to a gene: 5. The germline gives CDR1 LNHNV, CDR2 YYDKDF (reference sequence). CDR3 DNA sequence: TGTGCCACCAGCAGGGACAGGGTATGGTCTGGAAACACCATATATTTT. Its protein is CATSRDRVWSGNTIYF. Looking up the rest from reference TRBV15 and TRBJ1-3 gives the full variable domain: DAMVIQNPRYQVTQFGKPVTLSCSQTLNHNVMYWYQQKSSQAPKLLFHYYDKDFNNEADTPDNFQSRRPNTSFCFLDIRSPGLGDTAMYLCATSRDRVWSGNTIYFGEGSWLTVV.